The rows below give T cell receptor beta chains drawn from one sample of a study of blood T cell repertoires in COVID-19. Assay: immunoSEQ multiplex PCR; the TCRdb copy retains only in-frame clones and omits some. Of a few hundred thousand clones in the sample, 70% to 90% are singletons; the top ten hold 2% to 2.5%. The sequenced sample was peripheral blood. The receptors shown here come from a woman in her forties or fifties with acute or convalescent COVID-19. Each CDR3 is given with its conserved first and last residue. D genes are given only for firm matches. The size field is filled for only some rows; it gives once, few, many or a size class.

. | . | TRBJ2-1 | TRBV7-8 | CASSPYVDSSYNEQFF | TGTGCCAGCAGCCCTTACGTGGACAGCTCCTACAATGAGCAGTTCTTC
. | . | TRBJ2-3 | TRBV7-9 | CASRDDSSTDTQYF | TGTGCCAGCCGCGACGACTCTAGCACAGATACGCAGTATTTT
. | . | TRBJ2-7 | TRBV28 | CASSSVAGYSYEQYF | TGTGCCAGCAGTTCGGTGGCAGGGTATTCCTACGAGCAGTACTTC
. | . | TRBJ2-7 | TRBV10-2 | CASTPGTSYEQYF | TGCGCCAGCACCCCCGGGACTTCCTACGAGCAGTACTTC
. | . | TRBJ1-2 | TRBV5-4 | CASSLGGTQRAYGYTF | TGTGCCAGCAGCTTGGGCGGGACCCAACGAGCATATGGCTACACCTTC
. | . | TRBJ2-7 | TRBV27 | CASSLSGRVSYEQYF | TGTGCCAGCAGTTTATCAGGGCGGGTGTCCTACGAGCAGTACTTC
few | . | TRBJ2-1 | TRBV6-2/TRBV6-3 | CASSPLRQDSSYNEQFF | TGTGCCAGCAGCCCTCTTCGCCAGGACAGCTCCTACAATGAGCAGTTCTTC
few | . | TRBJ2-3 | TRBV18 | CASSIHPTSSATQYF | TGTGCCAGCTCCATCCACCCGACTAGTTCAGCTACGCAGTATTTT
. | . | TRBJ2-1 | TRBV24-1 | CATSDPSGTGYNEQFF | TGTGCCACCAGTGACCCCAGCGGGACAGGCTACAATGAGCAGTTCTTC
. | TRBD2 | TRBJ2-3 | TRBV7-9 | CASSLDAASGSRDTQYF | TGTGCCAGCAGCTTAGACGCGGCTAGCGGGAGCCGAGATACGCAGTATTTT
once | TRBD1 | TRBJ2-7 | TRBV6-5 | CASKMTGGGPYEQYF | TGTGCCAGCAAGATGACAGGGGGAGGACCCTACGAGCAGTACTTC
. | . | TRBJ1-2 | TRBV12-3/TRBV12-4 | CASRRDKYYGYTF | TGTGCCAGCAGGCGAGACAAATACTATGGCTACACCTTC
. | . | TRBJ1-4 | TRBV6-5 | CASSPQGLTNEKLFF | TGTGCCAGCAGCCCCCAGGGCTTAACTAATGAAAAACTGTTTTTT
. | . | TRBJ1-1 | TRBV12-3/TRBV12-4 | CASTREGEAFF | TGTGCCAGCACCCGGGAGGGTGAAGCTTTCTTT
. | . | TRBJ2-2 | TRBV11-2 | CASSLVPLTGELFF | TGTGCCAGCAGCTTAGTTCCCCTCACCGGGGAGCTGTTTTTT
. | . | TRBJ1-6 | TRBV9 | CAGSLSSGLNSPLHF | TGTGCCGGCAGCCTATCTTCAGGGCTTAATTCACCCCTCCACTTT
. | TRBD1 | TRBJ1-2 | TRBV27 | CASSPGQGAGYGYTF | TGTGCCAGCAGTCCCGGACAGGGGGCTGGATATGGCTACACCTTC
. | . | TRBJ2-2 | TRBV18 | CAASFLRRGDTGELFF | TGTGCCGCCTCTTTCCTACGCAGGGGAGACACCGGGGAGCTGTTTTTT
. | TRBD1 | TRBJ1-3 | TRBV7-2 | CASSSQTGFGNTIYF | TGTGCCAGCAGCTCGCAGACAGGGTTCGGAAACACCATATATTTT
. | . | TRBJ2-3 | TRBV9 | CASSVGLASTDTQYF | TGTGCCAGCAGCGTGGGCCTAGCTAGCACAGATACGCAGTATTTT
. | TRBD1 | TRBJ1-2 | TRBV27 | CASTPVAGGVDGYTF | TGTGCCAGCACCCCAGTGGCAGGGGGCGTTGATGGCTACACCTTC
. | . | TRBJ1-2 | TRBV4-1 | CASSQDWKQGDVRGYTF | TGCGCCAGCAGCCAAGATTGGAAACAGGGTGACGTACGAGGCTACACCTTC
once | TRBD2 | TRBJ2-3 | TRBV7-9 | CASSPRLAGVSDTQYF | TGTGCCAGCAGCCCCCGACTAGCGGGAGTCTCAGATACGCAGTATTTT